Described below is a single T cell receptor beta chain sequence and its context. This record belongs to a study of blood T cell repertoires in COVID-19. V dropped 10 bases and J dropped 5 bases, with 17 bases sitting between them. Looked up from germline, CDR1 is SGHRS and CDR2 is YFSETQ. The CDR3 length is 13 residues. Assay used: immunoSEQ multiplex PCR; TCRdb lists only in-frame clones, some missing. The sample gives approximately 200,000 clones, 80% to 90% of which show up once; less than 4.5% is in the top ten. The receptor was isolated from a middle-aged man with acute or convalescent COVID-19. What was sequenced was peripheral blood. The chain carries TRBV5-1 and TRBJ2-3, with D perhaps matching TRBD1 (5 bases). The CDR3 DNA sequence: TGCGCCGGCGCCCCCTCAACAGGAGATACGCAGTATTTT. Its protein is CAGAPSTGDTQYF.